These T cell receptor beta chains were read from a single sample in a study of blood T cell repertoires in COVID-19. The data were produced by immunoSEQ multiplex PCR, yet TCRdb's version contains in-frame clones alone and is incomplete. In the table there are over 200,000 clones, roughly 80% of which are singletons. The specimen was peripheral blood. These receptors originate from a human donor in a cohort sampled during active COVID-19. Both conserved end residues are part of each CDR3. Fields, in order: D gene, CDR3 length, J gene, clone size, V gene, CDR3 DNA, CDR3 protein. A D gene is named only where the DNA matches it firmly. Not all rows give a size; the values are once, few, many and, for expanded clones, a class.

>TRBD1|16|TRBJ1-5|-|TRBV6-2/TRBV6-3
TGTGCCAGCAGTTCTCCGACAGGGACTAGCAATCAGCCCCAGCATTTT
CASSSPTGTSNQPQHF
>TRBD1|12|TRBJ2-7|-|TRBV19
TGTGCCATCCTGGACAGGGAGTACGAGCAGTACTTC
CAILDREYEQYF
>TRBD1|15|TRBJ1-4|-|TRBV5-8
TGTGCCAGCAGCTCGGGACAGAAGCTGGTCGGGGAACTGTTTTTT
CASSSGQKLVGELFF
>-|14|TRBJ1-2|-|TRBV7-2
TGTGCCAGCAGCCCCAGAGGACAGTACTATGGCTACACCTTC
CASSPRGQYYGYTF
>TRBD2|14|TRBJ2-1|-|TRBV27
TGTGCCAGCAGTGCGGGAGGGTCGTACAATGAGCAGTTCTTC
CASSAGGSYNEQFF
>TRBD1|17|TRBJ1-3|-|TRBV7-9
TGTGCCAGCAGCTTCTACAGGGGGCGAGCTCCTGGAAACACCATATATTTT
CASSFYRGRAPGNTIYF
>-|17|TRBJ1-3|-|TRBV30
TGTGCCTGGAGTGTAGGCGGCCAGGGTTACTCTGGAAACACCATATATTTT
CAWSVGGQGYSGNTIYF
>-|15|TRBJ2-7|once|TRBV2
TGTGCCAGCAGTTCGGAGGGCGGGCCCTCCTACGAGCAGTACTTC
CASSSEGGPSYEQYF
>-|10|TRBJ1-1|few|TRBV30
TGTGCCTGGAGCCGTTCTGAAGCTTTCTTT
CAWSRSEAFF
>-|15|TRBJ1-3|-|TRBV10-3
TGTGCCATCAGCGGACAGCTTCTGGGTGAAGCCACCATATATTTT
CAISGQLLGEATIYF
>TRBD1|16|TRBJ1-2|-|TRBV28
TGTGCCAGCAGTTTGGAGGGGGCGCGTTTAAACTATGGCTACACCTTC
CASSLEGARLNYGYTF
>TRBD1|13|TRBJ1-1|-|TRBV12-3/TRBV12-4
TGTGCCAGCAGACTCACAGGGGTGGCTGAAGCTTTCTTT
CASRLTGVAEAFF
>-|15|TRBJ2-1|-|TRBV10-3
TGTGCCATCAGTGAGGCGGGTAAAACTACGGATGAGCAGTTCTTC
CAISEAGKTTDEQFF